This T cell receptor (beta chain) was recovered during a study of shared clonotypes between healthy human individuals. The assay was run at deep level. The table came from immunoSEQ multiplex PCR; TCRdb's copy has only in-frame clones and leaves some out. The sample has about 2,500,000 clones, around 94% seen once. J was trimmed by 9 bases and V by 4 bases; bases with no gene match: 10. The CDR3 spans 15 residues. CDR1 SGDLS and CDR2 YYNGEE come from the germline V gene. The clonotype originates from a man aged 18 to 29 in good health. V usage is TRBV9 and J usage is TRBJ2-1, with TRBD1 identical over 10 bases. Material for sequencing was naive CD4+ T cells sorted from blood. Subset noted: CD45RA+ positively selected. The CDR3 loop reads CASSPGTGDAGEQFF. Written as DNA, the CDR3 is TGTGCCAGCAGCCCGGGGACAGGGGACGCAGGTGAGCAGTTCTTC. The whole variable domain, filled in from reference TRBV9 and TRBJ2-1, reads DSGVTQTPKHLITATGQRVTLRCSPRSGDLSVYWYQQSLDQGLQFLIQYYNGEERAKGNILERFSAQQFPDLHSELNLSSLELGDSALYFCASSPGTGDAGEQFFGPGTRLTVL.